This passage covers 13 T cell receptor beta chains from one sample sequenced in a study of T cell changes during pregnancy in multiple sclerosis. This table comes from immunoSEQ multiplex PCR, and its TCRdb copy is limited to in-frame clones, with some not included. The sample includes around 69,000 clones, 90% to 95% of them seen just once. Material: CD8+ T cells from peripheral blood mononuclear cells, obtained before pregnancy. Receptors originate from a female donor with multiple sclerosis, enrolled in a pregnancy study.

This clone occurred once. This chain joins TRBV5-4 and TRBJ1-2, with TRBD1 matching 7 bases. The V gene's germline CDR1 is SGHNT and CDR2 YYREEE (reference sequence). The CDR3 consists of 14 residues. Trimming at V came to 7 bases and at J to 12 bases, leaving 18 bases not matched to a gene. The CDR3 spells CASPPGQAIRWNTF. The CDR3 nucleotides are TGTGCCAGCCCGCCCGGACAGGCCATTCGTTGGAACACCTTC.

The chain has TRBV4-1 and TRBJ2-2; D remains unclear. This CDR3 has 15 residues. The germline CDR1 and CDR2 sequences are MGHRA and YSYEKL. V was pared by 1 base and J by 2 bases, with 8 bases between. CDR3 coding DNA: TGCGCCAGCAGCCAAGGGGCGACCAACACCGGGGAGCTGTTTTTT. Translation: CASSQGATNTGELFF.

V gene TRBV27 combines with J gene TRBJ1-2, with 7 bases lining up with TRBD1. The CDR3 has 13 residues. V was clipped by 2 bases and J by 8 bases; unmatched bases: 5. Germline CDR1 and CDR2: MNHEY and SMNVEV (reference sequence). The CDR3 DNA reads as TGTGCCAGCAGTTTAGTAGGGGGCCGGGGCTACACCTTC. Protein sequence: CASSLVGGRGYTF.

This chain joins TRBV27 and TRBJ2-1; D is unclear. Trimming pared 2 bases from V and 9 bases from J, leaving 11 bases between. The V gene's germline CDR1 is MNHEY and CDR2 SMNVEV (reference sequence). The CDR3 runs to 13 residues. CDR3 sequence reads: CASSLRSRGEQFF. The CDR3 DNA sequence: TGTGCCAGCAGTTTACGGTCGCGAGGTGAGCAGTTCTTC.

The chain uses TRBV11-2 and TRBJ2-7, with 9 positions matching TRBD2. CDR1 is SGHAT, CDR2 FQNNGV, per germline. The V segment lost 5 bases and the J segment 4 bases; nucleotides outside the gene matches: 12. The CDR3 loop spans 16 amino acids. The CDR3 DNA sequence: TGTGCCAGCAGCGGACGGGCGGGGGGGCAGGGTTACGAGCAGTACTTC. Translation: CASSGRAGGQGYEQYF. Drawing the rest from reference TRBV11-2 and TRBJ2-7, the complete variable domain is EAGVAQSPRYKIIEKRQSVAFWCNPISGHATLYWYQQILGQGPKLLIQFQNNGVVDDSQLPKDRFSAERLKGVDSTLKIQPAKLEDSAVYLCASSGRAGGQGYEQYFGPGTRLTVT.

This clone was picked up one time. The V call is TRBV5-6, the J call TRBJ1-2; no definite D call. The CDR3 has 15 residues. With 3 bases removed from V and 2 bases from J, the gap between germline ends came to 14 bases. In germline, CDR1 is SGHDT, CDR2 YYEEEE. CDR3: CASSSNSQRNYGYTF. CDR3 nucleotides: TGTGCCAGCAGCTCAAACTCTCAGCGCAACTATGGCTACACCTTC.

The chain has TRBV5-6 and TRBJ2-2; 10 bases map to TRBD2. The CDR3 is 16 residues long. Losses at the gene ends were 3 bases for V and 7 bases for J; bases not matched to a gene: 9. Looked up from germline, CDR1 is SGHDT and CDR2 is YYEEEE. CDR3 DNA sequence: TGTGCCAGCAGCTCTTTAGCGGGGGGTGAACACGGGGAGCTGTTTTTT. This codes for CASSSLAGGEHGELFF. The full variable domain, with the rest looked up from reference TRBV5-6 and TRBJ2-2, is DAGVTQSPTHLIKTRGQQVTLRCSPKSGHDTVSWYQQALGQGPQFIFQYYEEEERQRGNFPDRFSGHQFPNYSSELNVNALLLGDSALYLCASSSLAGGEHGELFFGEGSRLTVL.

J is TRBJ1-5 and V is TRBV5-6, with a possible D match to TRBD1 (5 bases). Trimming stripped 0 bases from V and 5 bases from J, with 9 bases between. The CDR3 has 14 residues. Germline-derived CDR1 and CDR2 are SGHDT and YYEEEE. The CDR3 DNA is TGTGCCAGCAGCTTGGGAGACAGCCATCAGCCCCAGCATTTT. Translation gives CASSLGDSHQPQHF.

The J gene is TRBJ2-5, the V gene TRBV5-6; D possibly corresponds to TRBD2 (5 bases). Trimming stripped 0 bases from V and 6 bases from J, with 9 bases between. Looked up from germline, CDR1 is SGHDT and CDR2 is YYEEEE. CDR3 length: 13 residues. CDR3 nucleotide sequence: TGTGCCAGCAGCTTGGCTAGCTTTAAGACCCAGTACTTC. Protein sequence: CASSLASFKTQYF.

This clone was seen just once. The CDR3 is CASSVYGGVGEQFF. The CDR3 DNA follows: TGTGCCAGCAGCGTCTACGGGGGGGTCGGTGAGCAGTTCTTC. The chain joins TRBV9 to TRBJ2-1; 8 bases match TRBD2. CDR3 length: 14 amino acids. CDR1 and CDR2 from the germline V gene are SGDLS and YYNGEE. V shed 2 bases and J 9 bases; nucleotides not matched to a gene: 7.

The chain recombines TRBV4-2 with TRBJ2-3; 8 bases align to TRBD2. Looked up from germline, CDR1 is LGHNA and CDR2 is YNFKEQ. The CDR3 has 17 residues. The junction had 8 bases not matched to a gene; V was cut back by 2 bases and J by 1 base. DNA of the CDR3: TGTGCCAGCAGCCAAAGCACCACGGGGGGGGGCACAGATACGCAGTATTTT. It is translated as CASSQSTTGGGTDTQYF.

This sequence joins TRBV2 and TRBJ1-5; possible D gene TRBD1, 6 bases. Deletions cut 6 bases from V and 3 bases from J, with 12 bases between. Germline assignment: CDR1 SNHLY and CDR2 FYNNEI. This CDR3 region has 14 residues. CDR3 sequence: CASSSRDNNQPQHF. DNA for the CDR3: TGTGCCAGCAGCTCCCGGGACAACAATCAGCCCCAGCATTTT.

In its sample, this clone was seen a few times. The chain links TRBV9 to TRBJ1-2; TRBD1 matches at 9 bases. The CDR3 consists of 14 residues. J was trimmed by 5 bases and V by 3 bases; bases with no gene match: 5. Germline CDR1 SGDLS, CDR2 YYNGEE. CDR3 nucleotides: TGTGCCAGCAGCGCATGGGACAGGGCGTATGGCTACACCTTC. Amino acids: CASSAWDRAYGYTF.